These 27 T cell receptor beta chains share one sample of origin, sequenced in a study of blood T cell repertoires in COVID-19. Sequencing used immunoSEQ multiplex PCR; TCRdb keeps in-frame clones, though not all of them. Counted here are some 390,000 clones, 89% occurring once; the ten biggest clones make up 1.5% to 1.9%. What was sequenced was peripheral blood. These receptors were obtained from a middle-aged woman with COVID-19, enrolled during active disease.

The genes are TRBV14 and TRBJ2-1; 8 nucleotides line up with TRBD2. The trim removed 1 base at V and 10 bases at J, leaving 18 bases unmatched. The CDR3 extends over 18 amino acids. The germline CDR1 and CDR2 sequences are SGHDN and FVKESK. The CDR3 DNA is TGTGCCAGCAGCCAAGGATTAATCGGGAGGGCCGAGATCGACGAGCAGTTCTTC. This translates into CASSQGLIGRAEIDEQFF.

The rearrangement uses TRBV12-5 and TRBJ1-5; 7 bases are shared with TRBD1. The CDR3 is 16 amino acids. Trimming removed 7 bases from V and 1 base from J; junction bases left unmatched: 10. Germline loops: CDR1 LGHNT, CDR2 FRNRAP. The CDR3 is CASVEGSRGSNQPQHF. The DNA for the CDR3 is TGTGCTAGTGTGGAAGGGTCCAGGGGGAGCAATCAGCCCCAGCATTTT.

The chain recombines TRBV5-1 with TRBJ2-5, with 9 bases fitting TRBD1. Germline trimming cut 0 bases from V and 5 bases from J; bases unmatched to any gene: 8. The length of the CDR3 is 16 residues. Per germline, CDR1 SGHRS and CDR2 YFSETQ. The chain's CDR3 is CASSLEGQGWRETQYF. DNA for the CDR3: TGCGCCAGCAGCTTGGAGGGACAGGGTTGGCGGGAGACCCAGTACTTC. The full variable domain, with the rest looked up from reference TRBV5-1 and TRBJ2-5, is KAGVTQTPRYLIKTRGQQVTLSCSPISGHRSVSWYQQTPGQGLQFLFEYFSETQRNKGNFPGRFSGRQFSNSRSEMNVSTLELGDSALYLCASSLEGQGWRETQYFGPGTRLLVL.

V and J are TRBV4-1 and TRBJ2-7, with TRBD2 matching over 7 bases. The CDR3 is 16 amino acids. V gave up 1 base and J gave up 5 bases; unmatched junction bases: 11. Germline lookup yields CDR1 MGHRA and CDR2 YSYEKL. In DNA form, the CDR3 reads TGCGCCAGCAGCCAAGGCGGGCGGGAGTTATGGGACGAGCAGTACTTC. Amino acids: CASSQGGRELWDEQYF.

The CDR3 DNA reads as TGTGCCAGTTCTCAGCAGGGTAATGGTCGATATGGCTACACCTTC. As protein: CASSQQGNGRYGYTF. The chain uses TRBV19 and TRBJ1-2; D may be TRBD1 (5 bases). The germline CDR1 and CDR2 sequences are LNHDA and SQIVND (reference sequence). The CDR3 consists of 15 residues. Between the trimmed V and J ends, which lost 8 bases and 5 bases, there was a span of 21 bases.

This chain links TRBV2 with TRBJ2-7; the D gene is possibly TRBD2 (5 bases). Germline CDR1 and CDR2: SNHLY and FYNNEI. The CDR3 has 11 amino acids. Trimming removed 6 bases from V and 3 bases from J, with 6 bases in between. The CDR3 sequence: CASRGDYEQYF. For the CDR3, the DNA is TGTGCCAGCAGGGGAGACTACGAGCAGTACTTC.

This rearrangement joins TRBV29-1 to TRBJ2-5; 10 bases line up with TRBD1. Germline V gene lookup returns CDR1 SQVTM and CDR2 ANQGSEA. V lost 4 bases and J lost 4; bases outside the gene matches: 3. The CDR3 runs to 13 residues. CDR3 in DNA: TGCAGCGTTGGCGGACAGGGGGGAGAGACCCAGTACTTC. Amino acid sequence: CSVGGQGGETQYF. Variable domain in full (rest from reference TRBV29-1 and TRBJ2-5): SAVISQKPSRDICQRGTSLTIQCQVDSQVTMMFWYRQQPGQSLTLIATANQGSEATYESGFVIDKFPISRPNLTFSTLTVSNMSPEDSSIYLCSVGGQGGETQYFGPGTRLLVL.

In this sample, this clone turned up a few times. The chain uses TRBV29-1 and TRBJ1-3; no clear D. Trimming pared 5 bases from V and 2 bases from J, leaving 10 bases between. Germline CDR1 is SQVTM and CDR2 is ANQGSEA. This CDR3 is 13 amino acids long. The CDR3 sequence: CSVWGGTGNTIYF. CDR3 DNA: TGCAGCGTTTGGGGAGGAACTGGAAACACCATATATTTT.

V gene TRBV4-2 combines with J gene TRBJ2-1, with TRBD2 as a possible D gene (7 bases). The CDR3 is made up of 16 amino acids. In germline, CDR1 is LGHNA, CDR2 YNFKEQ. V gave up 1 base and J gave up 5 bases, with 15 bases separating them. CDR3 amino acids: CASSQVSGGSHNEQFF. CDR3 DNA sequence: TGTGCCAGCAGCCAAGTATCGGGGGGCTCTCACAATGAGCAGTTCTTC.

In this sample, this clone turned up once. The chain couples TRBV5-6 to TRBJ1-6, with TRBD1 as a possible D gene (5 bases). The CDR3 loop spans 16 amino acids. The V gene lost 6 bases and the J gene lost 3 bases, with 16 bases spanning the gap. Germline V lookup: CDR1 SGHDT, CDR2 YYEEEE. The CDR3 protein is CASTPLGLGYNSPLHF. The CDR3 DNA follows: TGTGCCAGCACCCCCTTGGGGCTTGGCTATAATTCACCCCTCCACTTT. The variable domain in full, with the rest retrieved from reference TRBV5-6 and TRBJ1-6, is DAGVTQSPTHLIKTRGQQVTLRCSPKSGHDTVSWYQQALGQGPQFIFQYYEEEERQRGNFPDRFSGHQFPNYSSELNVNALLLGDSALYLCASTPLGLGYNSPLHFGNGTRLTVT.

The chain links TRBV6-5 to TRBJ2-2; TRBD1 matches at 7 bases. Germline V gives CDR1 MNHEY, CDR2 SVGAGI. CDR3 size: 15 residues. Trimming removed 6 bases from V and 0 bases from J; junction bases left unmatched: 4. The CDR3 loop is CASRTGTANTGELFF. The CDR3 DNA is TGTGCCAGCAGAACCGGGACAGCGAACACCGGGGAGCTGTTTTTT.

The CDR3 DNA reads TGTGCCACCAGCAGAGGTCAGGGGGACAATCAGCCCCAGCATTTT. Translating gives CATSRGQGDNQPQHF. V usage is TRBV15 and J usage is TRBJ1-5; 7 bases align to TRBD1. The CDR3 is 15 amino acids. Unmatched junction bases numbered 3, after V lost 1 base and J lost 3 bases. Germline V gene data show CDR1 as LNHNV and CDR2 as YYDKDF (reference sequence).

This clone was found once. The chain joins TRBV5-4 to TRBJ1-4, with TRBD1 matching over 8 bases. Germline V gives CDR1 SGHNT, CDR2 YYREEE (reference sequence). J lost 3 bases, V lost 4 bases, and 5 bases had no gene match. The CDR3 is made up of 15 amino acids. Here the CDR3 reads CASSRTGISNEKLFF. The CDR3 region has the DNA TGTGCCAGCAGCCGGACAGGGATATCTAATGAAAAACTGTTTTTT.

The CDR3 coding sequence is TGCAGTGCTAGAGATACAGGCGGGCAGTTCTTC. It specifies CSARDTGGQFF. The rearrangement links TRBV20-1 to TRBJ2-1, with a weak D call TRBD1 (5 bases). Trimming pared 0 bases from V and 12 bases from J, leaving 9 bases between. The CDR3 length is 11 residues. Germline CDR1 DFQATT, CDR2 SNEGSKA (reference sequence).

The V and J genes are TRBV27 and TRBJ2-1, with a possible D match to TRBD2 (5 bases). Germline CDR1 MNHEY, CDR2 SMNVEV (reference sequence). Trimming removed 0 bases at V and 4 bases at J, with 16 bases between. This CDR3 has 17 residues. The CDR3 spells CASSLSKLAGVYNEQFF. CDR3 in DNA: TGTGCCAGCAGTTTATCGAAGCTCGCGGGTGTATACAATGAGCAGTTCTTC.

This sequence joins TRBV10-3 and TRBJ2-1; D may be TRBD2 (7 bases). Per germline, CDR1 ENHRY and CDR2 SYGVKD. Between the trimmed V and J ends, which lost 4 bases and 9 bases, there was a span of 16 bases. The CDR3 runs to 14 residues. The CDR3 loop is CAISVAGARGEQFF. The CDR3 DNA follows: TGTGCCATCAGTGTTGCGGGGGCCAGGGGTGAGCAGTTCTTC.

The chain employs TRBV7-2 and TRBJ2-1, with D possibly TRBD2 on 5 matching bases. V shed 0 bases and J shed 3 bases, with 9 bases lying between them. This CDR3 spans 15 amino acids. CDR1 and CDR2 from the germline V gene are SGHTA and FQGNSA. The CDR3 reads CASSLAVGSYNEQFF. The CDR3 coding sequence is TGTGCCAGCAGCTTAGCTGTGGGGAGCTACAATGAGCAGTTCTTC.

The rearrangement links TRBV2 to TRBJ2-7; D perhaps matches TRBD2 (5 bases). CDR3 length equals 14 residues. CDR1 and CDR2 from the germline V gene are SNHLY and FYNNEI. The ends were cut back, 7 bases at V and 4 bases at J, with 17 bases in the middle. CDR3 DNA: TGTGCCAGCATTAAGGGAGAGACCTTATACGAGCAGTACTTC. Translated, it gives CASIKGETLYEQYF.

The chain has TRBV28 and TRBJ2-1; D may be TRBD2 (6 bases). The ends were cut back, 3 bases at V and 5 bases at J, with 20 bases in the middle. CDR3 length: 17 residues. Germline loops: CDR1 MDHEN, CDR2 SYDVKM. The CDR3 sequence: CASSFRPSGGSDNEQFF. The CDR3 DNA is TGTGCCAGCAGTTTCCGCCCCTCTGGGGGGAGTGACAATGAGCAGTTCTTC.

The chain combines TRBV7-8 with TRBJ1-2; possibly TRBD1 for D (6 bases). This CDR3 is 17 amino acids long. Germline loops: CDR1 SGHVS, CDR2 FQNEAQ. V dropped 1 base and J dropped 7 bases, with 22 bases sitting between them. The CDR3 sequence: CASSLGPGTTSIGGYTF. For the CDR3, the DNA is TGTGCCAGCAGCTTAGGCCCCGGGACAACCTCGATCGGTGGCTACACCTTC. The full variable domain, completed using reference TRBV7-8 and TRBJ1-2, is GAGVSQSPRYKVAKRGQDVALRCDPISGHVSLFWYQQALGQGPEFLTYFQNEAQLDKSGLPSDRFFAERPEGSVSTLKIQRTQQEDSAVYLCASSLGPGTTSIGGYTFGSGTRLTVV.

The chain employs TRBV29-1 and TRBJ1-1; D is perhaps TRBD1 (5 bases). CDR3 size: 11 residues. Germline values: CDR1 SQVTM, CDR2 ANQGSEA. V lost 2 bases to trimming and J lost 8 bases, with 9 bases between them. Here the CDR3 DNA reads TGCAGCGTTGAAAACGGGGGGGAAGCTTTCTTT. Translated, it gives CSVENGGEAFF.

The CDR3 region is CASSSRRQGFSGANVLTF. In DNA, the CDR3 is TGCGCCAGCAGCTCCCGGCGACAGGGTTTCTCTGGGGCCAACGTCCTGACTTTC. The chain carries TRBV5-1 and TRBJ2-6, with 7 bases matching TRBD1. CDR1 and CDR2 from the germline V gene are SGHRS and YFSETQ. The CDR3 sequence is 18 residues long. Unmatched junction bases numbered 9, after V lost 3 bases and J lost 0 bases. Drawing the rest from reference TRBV5-1 and TRBJ2-6, the complete variable domain is KAGVTQTPRYLIKTRGQQVTLSCSPISGHRSVSWYQQTPGQGLQFLFEYFSETQRNKGNFPGRFSGRQFSNSRSEMNVSTLELGDSALYLCASSSRRQGFSGANVLTFGAGSRLTVL.

The V and J genes are TRBV14 and TRBJ1-1; possibly TRBD1 for D (6 bases). V was pared by 1 base and J by 5 bases, with 11 bases between. The CDR3 consists of 14 residues. The germline gives CDR1 SGHDN, CDR2 FVKESK. CDR3 protein: CASSQGGTGTEAFF. CDR3 nucleotides: TGTGCCAGCAGCCAAGGGGGAACAGGGACTGAAGCTTTCTTT. The whole variable domain, remainder taken from reference TRBV14 and TRBJ1-1, is EAGVTQFPSHSVIEKGQTVTLRCDPISGHDNLYWYRRVMGKEIKFLLHFVKESKQDESGMPNNRFLAERTGGTYSTLKVQPAELEDSGVYFCASSQGGTGTEAFFGQGTRLTVV.

A single count supports this clone. The genes are TRBV5-1 and TRBJ2-1; 9 bases fit TRBD1. CDR1 SGHRS and CDR2 YFSETQ come from the germline V gene. Trimming removed 0 bases from V and 10 bases from J; junction bases left unmatched: 8. This CDR3 has 15 residues. The CDR3 DNA is TGCGCCAGCAGCTTGGAGGGACAGGGCGTAAGAGAGCAGTTCTTC. Its translation: CASSLEGQGVREQFF.

V gene TRBV19 combines with J gene TRBJ2-1; 8 bases are a match to TRBD1. CDR3 length: 15 residues. V lost 3 bases, J lost 4 bases, and 5 bases stayed unmatched. Germline CDR1 reads LNHDA; CDR2 reads SQIVND (reference sequence). The CDR3 region has the DNA TGTGCCAGTAGTATTCAACAGGGGGAGTACAATGAGCAGTTCTTC. This codes for CASSIQQGEYNEQFF. The full variable domain, its missing parts supplied by reference TRBV19 and TRBJ2-1, is DGGITQSPKYLFRKEGQNVTLSCEQNLNHDAMYWYRQDPGQGLRLIYYSQIVNDFQKGDIAEGYSVSREKKESFPLTVTSAQKNPTAFYLCASSIQQGEYNEQFFGPGTRLTVL.

This clone was seen just once. This rearrangement joins TRBV29-1 to TRBJ2-5; 7 bases agree with TRBD1. This CDR3 is built from 15 residues. Germline CDR1 and CDR2: SQVTM and ANQGSEA. With V trimmed by 2 bases and J by 1 base, 7 bases remained unmatched. The CDR3 sequence: CSVELDRSRQETQYF. In nucleotides, the CDR3 is TGCAGCGTTGAACTGGACAGGAGCCGCCAAGAGACCCAGTACTTC.

This chain uses TRBV27 with TRBJ2-1, with TRBD2 matching over 12 bases. There are 15 residues in the CDR3. Germline V gene data show CDR1 as MNHEY and CDR2 as SMNVEV (reference sequence). The junction had 10 bases not matched to a gene; V was cut back by 2 bases and J by 14 bases. For the CDR3, the DNA is TGTGCCAGCAGTTTAAAACCTCTAGCGGGGGGGCTGAAGTTCTTC. Translating gives CASSLKPLAGGLKFF.